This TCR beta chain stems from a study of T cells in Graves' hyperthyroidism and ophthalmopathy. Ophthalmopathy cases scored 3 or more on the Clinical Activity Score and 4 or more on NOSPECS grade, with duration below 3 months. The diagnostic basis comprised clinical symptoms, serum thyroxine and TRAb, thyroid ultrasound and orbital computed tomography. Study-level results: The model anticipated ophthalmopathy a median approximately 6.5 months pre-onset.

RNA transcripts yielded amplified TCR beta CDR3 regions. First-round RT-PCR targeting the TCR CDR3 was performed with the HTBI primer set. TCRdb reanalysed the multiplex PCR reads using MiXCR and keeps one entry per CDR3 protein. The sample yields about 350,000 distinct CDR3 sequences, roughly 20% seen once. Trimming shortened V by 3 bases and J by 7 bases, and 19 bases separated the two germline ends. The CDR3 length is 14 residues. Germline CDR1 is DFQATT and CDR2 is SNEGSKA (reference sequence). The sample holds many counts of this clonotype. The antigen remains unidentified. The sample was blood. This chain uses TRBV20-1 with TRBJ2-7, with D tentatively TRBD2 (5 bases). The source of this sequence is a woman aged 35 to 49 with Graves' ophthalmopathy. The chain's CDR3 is CSASYFTETGEQYF. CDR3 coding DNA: TGCAGTGCTAGTTATTTCACCGAGACGGGGGAGCAGTACTTC.